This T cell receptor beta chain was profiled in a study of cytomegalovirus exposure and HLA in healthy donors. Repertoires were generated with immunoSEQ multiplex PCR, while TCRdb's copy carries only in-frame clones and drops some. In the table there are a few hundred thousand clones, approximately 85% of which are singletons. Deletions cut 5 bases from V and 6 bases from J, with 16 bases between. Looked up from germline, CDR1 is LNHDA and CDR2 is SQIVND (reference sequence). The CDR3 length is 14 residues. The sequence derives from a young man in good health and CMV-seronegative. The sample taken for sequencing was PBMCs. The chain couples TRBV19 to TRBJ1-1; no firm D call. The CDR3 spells CASSVALGGAEAFF. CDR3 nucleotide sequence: TGTGCCAGTAGTGTGGCCCTCGGAGGCGCTGAAGCTTTCTTT.